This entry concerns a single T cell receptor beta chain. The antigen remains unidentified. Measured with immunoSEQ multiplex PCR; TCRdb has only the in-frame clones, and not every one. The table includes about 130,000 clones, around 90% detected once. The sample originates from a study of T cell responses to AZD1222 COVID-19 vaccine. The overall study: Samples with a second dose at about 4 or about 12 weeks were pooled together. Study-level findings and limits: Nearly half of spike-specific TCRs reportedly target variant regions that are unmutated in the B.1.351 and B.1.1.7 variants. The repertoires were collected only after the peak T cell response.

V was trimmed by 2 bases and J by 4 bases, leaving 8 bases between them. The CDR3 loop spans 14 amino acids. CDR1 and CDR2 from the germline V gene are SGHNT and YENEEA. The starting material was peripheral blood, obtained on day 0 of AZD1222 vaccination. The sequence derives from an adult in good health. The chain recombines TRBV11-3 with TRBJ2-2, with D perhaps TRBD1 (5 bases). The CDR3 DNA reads TGTGCCAGCAGCTTACACGACAGCACCGGGGAGCTGTTTTTT. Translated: CASSLHDSTGELFF. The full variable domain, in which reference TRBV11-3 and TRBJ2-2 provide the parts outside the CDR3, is EAGVVQSPRYKIIEKKQPVAFWCNPISGHNTLYWYLQNLGQGPELLIRYENEEAVDDSQLPKDRFSAERLKGVDSTLKIQPAELGDSAVYLCASSLHDSTGELFFGEGSRLTVL.